Here is one TCR beta chain with its context. The sample originates from a study of glioma-infiltrating T cells after dendritic cell vaccination. Study overall: Autologous tumor lysate-pulsed dendritic cell vaccination was given between the early 2000s and the early 2010s.

The CDR3 extends over 12 amino acids. Between the trimmed V and J ends, which lost 2 bases and 4 bases, there was a span of 5 bases. Per germline, CDR1 MNHNY and CDR2 SVGAGI (reference sequence). The immunoSEQ assay amplified TCRB CDR3 from up to 2 ug DNA. Libraries were prepared by immunoSEQ multiplex PCR; TCRdb keeps only in-frame clonotypes and omits some of them. The sample records some 38,000 clones, approximately 82% being singletons. The TCR comes from a human donor with glioblastoma. The source material was blood, sampled before dendritic cell vaccination. The chain carries TRBV6-6 and TRBJ1-1, with TRBD1 as a possible D gene (5 bases). CDR3 nucleotide sequence: TGTGCCAGCAGTTACGGGGCCACTGAAGCTTTCTTT. This encodes CASSYGATEAFF.